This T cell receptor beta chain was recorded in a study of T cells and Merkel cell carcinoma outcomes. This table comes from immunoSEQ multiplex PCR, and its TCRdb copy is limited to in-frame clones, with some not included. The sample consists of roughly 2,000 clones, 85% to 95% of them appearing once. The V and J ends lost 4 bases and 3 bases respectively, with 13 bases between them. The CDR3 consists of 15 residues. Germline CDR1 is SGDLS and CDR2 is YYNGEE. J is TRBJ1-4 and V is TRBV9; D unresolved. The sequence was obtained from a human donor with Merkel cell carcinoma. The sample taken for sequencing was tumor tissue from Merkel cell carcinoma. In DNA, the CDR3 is TGTGCCAGCAGCCTCTCCGCGGTTGCTAATGAAAAACTGTTTTTT. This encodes CASSLSAVANEKLFF.